The entry below gives a single T cell receptor (beta chain) sequence along with its context. Its specificity is unknown. The source of the sample is a study of Ad26.COV2.S vaccination and SARS-CoV-2 variants. From germline, CDR1 is SGHRS and CDR2 YFSETQ. The V and J ends lost 1 base and 4 bases respectively, with 9 bases between them. The CDR3 extends over 13 amino acids. Study-wide results and caveats: Total T cell responses were possibly underestimated by TCR breadth and depth analyses.

Noted treatment: 15 to 20 received Ad26.COV2.S at low or high dose, single or two shots; about 5 received placebo; per-sample allocation not given. The investigators took samples on day 63 after the first vaccine or placebo injection. Only in-frame clones appear in the TCRdb table, and some are missing; sequencing was by immunoSEQ multiplex PCR. Among about 680,000 clones listed, 80% to 90% were seen once. Here the sequenced sample was peripheral blood, taken in a trial of Ad26.COV2.S vaccine versus placebo. The sequence was collected from a person between 18 and 65 years old who received the Ad26.COV2.S COVID-19 vaccine or a placebo. This chain connects TRBV5-1 to TRBJ2-7; possibly TRBD1 or TRBD2 for D (5 bases each). The CDR3 nucleotides read TGCGCCAGCAGCTTGTCCAGGGAGTACGAGCAGTACTTC. Its protein product is CASSLSREYEQYF.